This entry features one TCR beta chain sequence. The data originate from a study of blood T cell repertoires in COVID-19. In the study overall: Acute and convalescent COVID-19 samples came from the United States, Italy and Spain. The cDNA or gDNA used as material had been derived from T cells, B-cell-depleted T cells, or PBMCs.

How the authors handled the data: Amplification of reference gene primers was used by the study to estimate nucleated cell counts. Profiling relied on immunoSEQ multiplex PCR, and the TCRdb table lists in-frame clones only, not all of them. V and J calls and clone size are those listed in that table; D and trimming were worked out from the DNA. The sample includes 250,000 to 350,000 clones, 70% to 90% seen only once; the top ten take about 7%. V was shortened by 4 bases and J by 8 bases, with 12 bases between the two germline ends. Germline lookup yields CDR1 SGHRS and CDR2 YFSETQ. The CDR3 is 12 amino acids.

The chain combines TRBV5-1 with TRBJ1-2, with unresolved D. The sample comprised peripheral blood. The receptor comes from a woman in her twenties or thirties who had recovered from COVID-19. In DNA form, the CDR3 reads TGCGCCAGCAGCAACCCCACAGACGGCTACACCTTC. Protein product: CASSNPTDGYTF.